This T cell receptor beta chain comes out of a study of cytomegalovirus exposure and HLA in healthy donors (dated by TCRdb to the late 2010s). Background on the whole study: According to an earlier analysis of 550 to 700 of the donors, about 179 million T cells yielded 117 million unique TCR beta sequences and about 300 Gb of sequence data. The T cell repertoires of roughly 660 subjects were profiled by immunosequencing and related to cytomegalovirus serostatus. Rather than using new phenotypic data, the later analysis identified candidate immune exposures from TCR beta sequences and from how often those sequences occurred across donors. The study aimed to test whether signatures of past pathogen exposure could be identified by cataloging public T cell receptors. Along with the approximately 700-subject first cohort, a separate validation cohort of over 90 different subjects was used. A later genetic analysis took genome-wide SNP genotypes for about three fifths of the roughly 670 donors and used that subset as a discovery cohort. Both class I and class II loci were covered by HLA typing, at four-digit resolution. All discovery cohort repertoires had been generated using a single sequencing platform. About five DR-DQ haplotypes were treated as single units for association and clustering because of strong linkage in the cohort. Donor age, sex, ethnicity and CMV serostatus were compiled alongside the repertoire data. Typing coverage differed by locus: A, B, C, DRB1 and DQB1 were typed in about 620-640 donors, DQA1 in 500 to 550, DPA1 in some 610, and DPB1 in 450 to 480. In a later analysis, previously published TCR beta repertoires from about 640 donors were re-analyzed and high-resolution HLA genotyping was added so that TCR occurrence patterns could be studied. An early release covering more than 500 HLA-typed donors comprised roughly 300 gigabases of sequencing data and around 86 million unique TCR sequences. High-throughput TCR immunosequencing, statistical association of individual TCRs with disease status, and machine learning were combined to predict cytomegalovirus infection status. Across some 400 genotyped donors of the cohort, an average of roughly 250,000 unique TCR beta nucleotide sequences per donor were sequenced, and about a sixth of those sequences were non-productive. Of the 350 to 450 genotyped donors, 65% to 90% fell in the genetic ancestry cluster associated with self-reported Caucasian donors. An earlier analysis of nearly 600 of the donors applied high-throughput TCR beta sequencing to assess whether each TCR beta V gene segment acted as functional or pseudogenic. Beyond this particular receptor, the publication reports: The sequencing pipeline was judged likely to have produced a cluster of highly shared sequence variants as a technical artifact. A later genetic analysis reported fewer N-insertions in productive TCRs among donors in an Asian-associated ancestry cluster than the roughly 620-donor mean. Because HLA typing was missing for some donors at each locus, association tests included only the typed subset. In an earlier analysis of about 540 of the donors, most TCR beta V segments were observed in productive rearrangements about 90% or about 30% of the time, broadly matching IMGT annotations. When HLA alleles, especially DR and DQ, strongly co-occurred, TCR associations were difficult to assign to individual alleles. Compared with equally common non-associated chains, HLA-associated TCR beta chains in a later analysis were more clonally expanded and had lower generation probabilities. In this cohort, only TCR beta chains were sequenced, and detectable features were limited by the absence of alpha or paired-chain data. Several of the top co-occurrence clusters appeared to be linked to parvovirus B19, influenza, CMV and Epstein-Barr virus, according to a later analysis. Three of the identified cytomegalovirus-associated TCR beta chains were confirmed in vitro to be specific for cytomegalovirus antigens. Because counts were too low, about 17 rarely observed V segments, including chromosome 9 orphons, were excluded from the earlier analysis of 587 of the donors. It was suggested by the authors that the approach could potentially be generalized to other disease states and immunological phenotypes. The classifier was reported to diagnose cytomegalovirus status with high specificity and sensitivity in both the original cohort and the validation cohort. Presence/absence analyses assumed roughly uniform sequencing depth across donors, an assumption that may not hold. A further reported finding was that TCR beta sequences accurately predicted the HLA-A and HLA-B alleles for most subjects in the first cohort. Specific HLA alleles were associated with 15,000 to 20,000 TCR beta sequences at a false discovery rate of 0.05 in a later analysis. Across donors, most TCR sequences were observed very rarely, whereas some public TCRs were present in many individuals. In a later genetic analysis, a missense DCLRE1C variant was associated with V-gene and J-gene trimming of TCR beta chains, and the association was replicated in an independent cohort. In a later analysis, most CMV-associated TCR beta chains were found to appear HLA-restricted, with HLA associations seemingly driven largely by CMV exposure. A total of roughly 160 TCR beta chains were listed by the study as associated with cytomegalovirus. The 87-base-pair reads could not distinguish some IMGT-functional V segments, including TRBV6-2 and TRBV6-3, so those segments were excluded. Linkage disequilibrium might explain the correlated functional status among segregating V segments, but an unknown experimental factor could not be ruled out. In a later analysis, the rate of TCR association differed among HLA loci, with DRB1 alleles having the most associated TCRs and HLA-C alleles having the fewest. CMV serostatus was the only immune exposure information available for the cohort.

Libraries were prepared through the immunoSEQ multiplex PCR assay. A mixture of 60 forward primers for TCR Vbeta segments and 13 reverse primers for TCR Jbeta segments was used in the multiplex PCR. The CDR3 region of rearranged TCR beta genes was amplified from genomic DNA with a multiplex PCR assay. Amplified TCR beta libraries were sequenced as 87-base-pair reads on the Illumina HiSeq System. Per the source publication's procedure: Across the 500 to 700 repertoires, a later analysis counted 80 million or so unique TCR beta chains, 9 million to 14 million of which were shared by at least two donors. Raw reads were error-corrected and collapsed into unique sequences by a nearest-neighbor algorithm in which closely related sequences were merged to remove PCR and sequencing errors. To assign V, D and J gene segments, CDR3 sequences were aligned to IMGT reference sequences. For a sequence to be retained, a match of at least six nucleotides was required to both a V gene segment and a J gene segment. Rearrangements were called productive when the CDR3 lacked stop codons and stayed in frame with V and J; all others were non-productive. Following IMGT convention, CDR3 was defined as the stretch from the second conserved V-encoded cysteine up to the conserved J-encoded phenylalanine. The earlier analysis of a few hundred of the donors excluded sequences that lacked an unambiguous match to a single V gene segment. An earlier analysis of a few hundred of the donors classified V segments as functional when productive rearrangements were above 56.7% and as segregating when the standard deviation between donors was above 5%. To diagnose cytomegalovirus status from the catalog of TCR beta chain sequences, a statistical classification framework was built. In a later analysis, TCR nucleotide sequences were compared against IMGT/GENE-DB human TR gene sequences so that V and J genes could be assigned. A later analysis assigned CDR3 sequences and most-parsimonious VDJ recombination scenarios with the TCRdist pipeline. In a later analysis, each TCR beta chain was defined by its CDR3 amino acid sequence together with its V-gene family, and reads without a unique V-gene family were excluded. As a way to deal with suspected cross-contamination and a sequencing artifact, a later analysis dropped under 600 nucleotide sequences that were highly shared and had low generation probability. In a later analysis, a clonal expansion index for each public chain was calculated from normalized within-repertoire ranks of inferred template counts. In a later analysis, generation probabilities were computed using a VDJ recombination model fitted to out-of-frame rearrangements, and the results were checked against IGoR. A later analysis scored TCR-TCR, TCR-HLA and TCR-CMV co-occurrence with hypergeometric tests, applying a repertoire-size bias correction to TCR pairs. To estimate false discovery rates, a later analysis permuted the HLA or CMV assignments 20 times. A later analysis grouped co-occurring TCRs with DBSCAN, adding TCRdist sequence similarity when clustering within HLA-allele-positive subsets. Repertoires with fewer than 30,000 or more than 120,000 public chains, plus five repertoires with anomalous nucleotide sharing, were excluded from co-occurrence clustering. As stored in TCRdb, this immuneACCESS dataset retains in-frame rearrangements with V and J assigned. A fraction of the clones does not appear; measured against another copy, unresolved V genes explain less than half of the discrepancy, and the remainder lacks a known reason. V, J and clone size derive from that table, while D and trimming were established from the DNA sequence. A total of 110,000 to 150,000 clones appear in this sample, roughly 70% of them only once. Around 7% of the sample goes to the ten largest clones.

V gives up 7 bases and J gives up 8 bases, and the segment between their germline ends measures 14 bases. Taken from the germline V gene (reference sequence), the CDR1 and CDR2 loops are LNHDA and SQIVND. The CDR3 spans 13 residues, from the cysteine through the phenylalanine. Of all the DNA, just the CDR3 is kept, 39 bases in frame from base 1. The cohort was made up of several hundred healthy bone marrow donors. At the time of sampling, all cohort members were nominally healthy, though unrecorded immune exposures were likely present. The donor tested CMV seronegative and was one of the 352 seronegative cohort members. Each donor provided a peripheral blood sample, and peripheral blood mononuclear cells were used for TCR beta sequencing. The Qiagen DNeasy Blood Extraction Kit was used to extract genomic DNA from the blood cell samples. Concerning this clone: Which antigen it targets is not known. It has no much larger one-base neighbor in the sample; base qualities were not kept.

The TCR comes from a man aged 25-40 years in good health and CMV-seronegative. The rearranged segments are TRBV19 and TRBJ1-4; the D gene is not confidently resolved. The sequencing input was PBMCs. In nucleotide form, the sequence is TGTGCCAGTACGCGGGAACTAGGCGAAAAACTGTTTTTT. The encoded protein is CASTRELGEKLFF. The reference TRBV19 and TRBJ1-4 proteins fill in what lies around the CDR3, so the full variable domain reads DGGITQSPKYLFRKEGQNVTLSCEQNLNHDAMYWYRQDPGQGLRLIYYSQIVNDFQKGDIAEGYSVSREKKESFPLTVTSAQKNPTAFYLCASTRELGEKLFFGSGTQLSVL.